This record concerns one T cell receptor (beta chain) sequence. The antigen is undetermined. One junction end does not reproduce the germline sequence, and a read error may be involved. CDR1 is SSHAT and CDR2 is FNYEAQ in the germline V gene (reference sequence). The CDR3 is 15 residues long. Sequencing was performed with immunoSEQ multiplex PCR; in TCRdb, only in-frame clones are kept and a portion is missing. This table holds 120,000 or so clones, 70% to 90% found once. This sample is part of a study of T cell responses to AZD1222 COVID-19 vaccine. Study-wide results and caveats: Donor demographics were predominantly white British with a female majority; clonal diversity may be underestimated. Spike-specific TCR breadth and depth rose after two AZD1222 doses.

Here the sequenced sample was peripheral blood, taken on day 0 of AZD1222 vaccination. The chain carries TRBV7-7 and TRBJ2-1, with D perhaps being TRBD1 or TRBD2 (5 bases each). This sequence was found in an adult in good health. This chain's CDR3 is CASSLAQGAYNEQFF. DNA for the CDR3: TGTGCTAGCAGCTTAGCCCAGGGAGCCTACAATGAGCAGTTCTTC.